Listed below are T cell receptor beta chains from one sample, sequenced in a study of OX40 agonist ivuxolimab in advanced cancers. The data were produced by immunoSEQ multiplex PCR, yet TCRdb's version contains in-frame clones alone and is incomplete. Among about 64,000 clones listed, roughly 89% were seen once. The input for sequencing was CD4+ or CD8+ T cells sorted from blood, taken in a trial of the OX40 agonist ivuxolimab. The receptors derive from an adult with an advanced solid tumor such as melanoma, head and neck, liver or kidney cancer. Each CDR3 is given with its conserved first and last residue. A D gene is named only where the DNA matches it firmly. The size of a clone is reported for some rows only, either as once, few or many, or as a class for expanded clones.

>-|-|11|TRBJ2-7|TRBV20-1
CSATIGYEQYF
TGCAGTGCCACAATTGGCTACGAGCAGTACTTC
>TRBD2|-|17|TRBJ2-7|TRBV13
CASSLGRLAGGPYEQYF
TGTGCCAGCAGCTTAGGCCGGCTAGCGGGTGGACCCTACGAGCAGTACTTC
>-|-|15|TRBJ2-1|TRBV5-6
CASSFKRGWGNEQFF
TGTGCCAGCAGCTTTAAGCGCGGCTGGGGCAATGAGCAGTTCTTC
>TRBD2|-|15|TRBJ2-3|TRBV6-1
CASIQLAGATDTQYF
TGTGCCAGCATCCAACTAGCGGGAGCGACAGATACGCAGTATTTT
>TRBD2|-|16|TRBJ2-3|TRBV9
CAGSFGLAGATDTQYF
TGTGCCGGCAGCTTTGGACTAGCGGGAGCCACAGATACGCAGTATTTT
>-|-|15|TRBJ1-5|TRBV2
CASHGQGSLDQPQHF
TGTGCCAGTCACGGCCAGGGATCCCTCGATCAGCCCCAGCATTTT
>-|-|16|TRBJ1-2|TRBV4-1
CASSQELTRQAYGYTF
TGCGCCAGCAGCCAAGAACTTACTCGACAGGCCTATGGCTACACCTTC
>-|once|15|TRBJ2-1|TRBV11-2
CASSLGRPHIYEQFF
TGTGCCAGCAGCCTTGGACGGCCGCATATTTATGAGCAGTTCTTC
>-|-|13|TRBJ2-5|TRBV5-1
CASSTASLETQYF
TGCGCCAGCAGCACAGCCAGCTTGGAGACCCAGTACTTC
>TRBD1|-|15|TRBJ1-3|TRBV29-1
CSVGPGGQGGNTIYF
TGCAGCGTTGGACCGGGGGGACAGGGAGGAAACACCATATATTTT
>-|-|14|TRBJ2-3|TRBV11-3
CASSSGRSTDTQYF
TGTGCCAGCAGCTCCGGACGGAGCACAGATACGCAGTATTTT
>-|once|13|TRBJ2-7|TRBV5-4
CASSLPREDEQYF
TGTGCCAGCAGCTTGCCCAGGGAGGACGAGCAGTACTTC
>TRBD1|-|15|TRBJ1-4|TRBV9
CASSLQGGLNEKLFF
TGTGCCAGCAGCCTCCAGGGGGGGCTTAATGAAAAACTGTTTTTT
>TRBD2|-|16|TRBJ2-5|TRBV4-1
CASSPRGWEGLETQYF
TGCGCCAGCAGCCCCCGCGGGTGGGAGGGCCTGGAGACCCAGTACTTC
>-|-|13|TRBJ2-7|TRBV30
CAWNRDTGYEQYF
TGTGCCTGGAATAGGGACACTGGCTACGAGCAGTACTTC
>-|-|15|TRBJ1-3|TRBV5-6
CASSLADVSGNTIYF
TGTGCCAGCAGCTTGGCCGATGTCTCTGGAAACACCATATATTTT
>-|-|11|TRBJ2-7|TRBV6-1
CASSDIYEQYF
TGTGCCAGCAGTGATATCTACGAGCAGTACTTC
>TRBD2|-|16|TRBJ2-7|TRBV28
CASRRSSGRFVYEQYF
TGTGCCAGCAGACGATCTAGCGGGAGGTTTGTGTACGAGCAGTACTTC
>-|-|13|TRBJ2-3|TRBV11-2
CASSLGWTDTQYF
TGTGCCAGCAGCTTAGGGTGGACAGATACGCAGTATTTT
>-|-|14|TRBJ2-2|TRBV11-3
CASSSRGSAGELFF
TGTGCCAGCAGCTCTAGGGGTTCGGCCGGGGAGCTGTTTTTT
>TRBD1|-|14|TRBJ1-2|TRBV5-1
CASSGTGSLYGYTF
TGCGCCAGCAGCGGGACAGGGTCGCTCTATGGCTACACCTTC
>-|-|14|TRBJ2-1|TRBV5-1
CASSQLAGGNEQFF
TGCGCCAGCAGCCAACTAGCCGGGGGCAATGAGCAGTTCTTC
>-|-|15|TRBJ1-4|TRBV5-1
CASSLAAGTHKELFF
TGCGCCAGCAGCTTGGCGGCGGGGACCCACAAAGAACTGTTTTTT
>TRBD1|-|17|TRBJ2-6|TRBV19
CASHSGTGSSGANVLTF
TGTGCCAGTCATTCCGGGACAGGGAGCTCTGGGGCCAACGTCCTGACTTTC
>-|-|13|TRBJ1-2|TRBV6-4
CASSGQKGGGYTF
TGTGCCAGCAGTGGGCAGAAGGGCGGAGGCTACACCTTC
>TRBD1|-|12|TRBJ2-7|TRBV28
CASSPPGTGGFF
TGTGCCAGCAGCCCCCCGGGGACAGGGGGATTCTTC
>-|few|11|TRBJ1-1|TRBV19
CASSTNTEAFF
TGTGCCAGTAGTACGAACACTGAAGCTTTCTTT
>-|-|14|TRBJ1-1|TRBV30
CAWSRRGWGTEAFF
TGTGCCTGGAGTAGGAGGGGCTGGGGCACTGAAGCTTTCTTT
>TRBD1|-|15|TRBJ2-7|TRBV9
CASSVAGGQGYEQYF
TGTGCCAGCAGCGTAGCCGGGGGACAGGGCTACGAGCAGTACTTC
>-|-|14|TRBJ2-7|TRBV27
CATRWGSSTYEQYF
TGTGCCACCCGATGGGGGAGTAGCACCTACGAGCAGTACTTC
>-|-|15|TRBJ2-2|TRBV11-2
CASSTHAGSAGELFF
TGTGCCAGCAGCACGCACGCAGGGAGTGCAGGGGAGCTGTTTTTT
>TRBD1|-|14|TRBJ1-4|TRBV28
CASSLGDRAEKLFF
TGTGCCAGCAGTTTAGGGGACAGGGCTGAAAAACTGTTTTTT
>-|-|13|TRBJ2-5|TRBV7-9
CASSLVGSETQYF
TGTGCCAGCAGCCTGGTGGGGTCCGAGACCCAGTACTTC
>TRBD1|-|15|TRBJ2-5|TRBV28
CASSKTGTGGETQYF
TGTGCCAGCAGTAAGACCGGGACAGGGGGGGAGACCCAGTACTTC
>TRBD1|-|14|TRBJ1-4|TRBV28
CASSSGTGNEKLFF
TGTGCCAGCAGTTCCGGGACAGGGAACGAAAAACTGTTTTTT
>TRBD1|-|17|TRBJ2-7|TRBV18
CASSQRSVGQGTYEQYF
TGTGCCAGCTCACAAAGGAGCGTAGGACAGGGGACCTACGAGCAGTACTTC